The subject of this entry is one T cell receptor (beta chain). The antigen remains unidentified. The sample originates from a study of shared clonotypes between healthy human individuals. Germline loops: CDR1 SGHNT, CDR2 YYREEE (reference sequence). CDR3 size: 16 residues. With 0 bases clipped from V and 3 bases from J, the junction kept 7 bases outside the gene matches. Whole-study findings and limits: It was anticipated that sequencing depth would influence how many clonotypes donors shared.

TCRdb's table, derived via immunoSEQ multiplex PCR, lists solely in-frame clones and lacks some. Of roughly 1,100,000 clones listed, about 75% were seen once; the top ten hold 1.2% to 1.5%. Sample: memory CD4+ T cells sorted from blood. Subset noted: CD45RA-negative fraction. The chain joins TRBV5-4 to TRBJ2-7, with 9 bases that match TRBD2. This sequence was found in a man in his late teens or twenties in good health. This CDR3 is CASSLGGSSGVYEQYF. CDR3 sequence (DNA): TGTGCCAGCAGCTTGGGAGGCTCTAGCGGGGTCTACGAGCAGTACTTC.